The 11 T cell receptor beta chains listed next were all sequenced from one sample in a study of cytomegalovirus exposure and HLA in healthy donors. With 60 Vbeta and 13 Jbeta primers, the PCR was carried out. Repertoires were generated with immunoSEQ multiplex PCR, while TCRdb's copy carries only in-frame clones and drops some. This table holds 100,000 to 150,000 clones, roughly 75% found once. What was sequenced was PBMCs. These receptors were obtained from a female donor in good health and CMV-seronegative.

The chain carries TRBV11-2 and TRBJ2-7; tentatively, D is TRBD2 (5 bases). V gave up 4 bases and J gave up 2 bases, with 21 bases separating them. Germline-derived CDR1 and CDR2 are SGHAT and FQNNGV. CDR3 length: 17 amino acids. For the CDR3, the DNA is TGTGCCAGCAGCTCGTTACGTTTGACCCGGGGAACCTACGAGCAGTACTTC. Its translation is CASSSLRLTRGTYEQYF.

The rearrangement links TRBV9 to TRBJ1-4; possibly TRBD1 for D (6 bases). This CDR3 is 13 amino acids long. Trimming removed 7 bases at V and 8 bases at J, with 15 bases between. The germline V gene has CDR1 SGDLS and CDR2 YYNGEE. The CDR3 coding sequence is TGTGCCAGCGGCGAGGACAGATGGGAAAAACTGTTTTTT. Protein product: CASGEDRWEKLFF.

This clone was picked up a small number of times. This chain connects TRBV11-2 to TRBJ2-7; 9 bases agree with TRBD1. The germline CDR1 and CDR2 sequences are SGHAT and FQNNGV. The CDR3 covers 15 residues. The trim removed 3 bases at V and 2 bases at J, leaving 5 bases unmatched. CDR3 DNA sequence: TGTGCCAGCAGCTTTAACAGGGGGCGCCCCTACGAGCAGTACTTC. This gives the protein CASSFNRGRPYEQYF.

This chain links TRBV9 with TRBJ2-7; no definite D call. Germline assignment: CDR1 SGDLS and CDR2 YYNGEE. The V gene lost 0 bases and the J gene lost 7 bases, with 14 bases spanning the gap. This CDR3 spans 14 amino acids. CDR3: CASSVVARTTEQYF. CDR3 bases: TGTGCCAGCAGCGTAGTTGCCCGAACTACGGAGCAGTACTTC.

The sample holds a few counts of this clone. The genes are TRBV2 and TRBJ2-2; the match to TRBD2 covers 13 bases. CDR3 length: 15 amino acids. Germline CDR1 reads SNHLY; CDR2 reads FYNNEI. Losses at the gene ends were 6 bases for V and 6 bases for J; bases not matched to a gene: 4. CDR3 bases: TGTGCCAGCAGGATGGGACTAGCGGGGTCCGGGGAGCTGTTTTTT. Protein sequence: CASRMGLAGSGELFF. The whole variable domain, filled in from reference TRBV2 and TRBJ2-2, reads EPEVTQTPSHQVTQMGQEVILRCVPISNHLYFYWYRQILGQKVEFLVSFYNNEISEKSEIFDDQFSVERPDGSNFTLKIRSTKLEDSAMYFCASRMGLAGSGELFFGEGSRLTVL.

The CDR3 DNA is TGCGCCAGCAGCCGGGAGAGGGGAGCTGGAAACACCATATATTTT. Translation: CASSRERGAGNTIYF. The V and J genes are TRBV5-1 and TRBJ1-3; D might be TRBD1 (5 bases). Trimming stripped 4 bases from V and 2 bases from J, with 13 bases between. From germline, CDR1 is SGHRS and CDR2 YFSETQ. This CDR3 has 15 residues.

The chain is built from TRBV25-1 and TRBJ2-1, with a possible D match to TRBD2 (5 bases). The CDR3 runs to 14 residues. Germline V gene sequence: CDR1 MGHDK, CDR2 SYGVNS. Trimming removed 2 bases from V and 8 bases from J, with 13 bases in between. CDR3 sequence: CASSEIRGGDEQFF. The CDR3 DNA follows: TGTGCCAGCAGTGAAATCCGGGGTGGAGATGAGCAGTTCTTC.

The chain carries TRBV5-5 and TRBJ2-7; D ambiguous. The germline gives CDR1 SGHKS, CDR2 YYEKEE (reference sequence). The CDR3 spans 14 residues. V lost 0 bases, J lost 3 bases, and 10 bases lay in between. The CDR3 is CASSLVPGYYEQYF. CDR3 in DNA: TGTGCCAGCAGCTTGGTTCCAGGTTACTACGAGCAGTACTTC.

The chain is built from TRBV6-5 and TRBJ2-5; D is perhaps TRBD2 (6 bases). This CDR3 has 14 amino acids. Trimming stripped 5 bases from V and 2 bases from J, with 12 bases between. Germline CDR1 MNHEY, CDR2 SVGAGI. The CDR3 spells CASSRGRGQETQYF. The CDR3 DNA sequence: TGTGCCAGCAGTCGCGGACGGGGGCAAGAGACCCAGTACTTC.

The rearrangement joins TRBV7-8 to TRBJ1-1; D is ambiguous. CDR1 SGHVS and CDR2 FQNEAQ come from the germline V gene. The CDR3 spans 11 residues. The germline V and J ends were trimmed by 6 bases and 1 base, with 3 bases remaining between them. As DNA, the CDR3 is TGTGCCAGCAGACAGAACACTGAAGCTTTCTTT. Translated, it gives CASRQNTEAFF.

The chain employs TRBV7-9 and TRBJ1-1; unclear D gene. The CDR3 runs to 13 residues. CDR1 and CDR2 from the germline V gene are SEHNR and FQNEAQ (reference sequence). With 0 bases removed from V and 6 bases from J, the gap between germline ends came to 8 bases. As DNA, the CDR3 is TGTGCCAGCAGCTTAGCGGTAAGCCCTGAAGCTTTCTTT. Residues: CASSLAVSPEAFF.